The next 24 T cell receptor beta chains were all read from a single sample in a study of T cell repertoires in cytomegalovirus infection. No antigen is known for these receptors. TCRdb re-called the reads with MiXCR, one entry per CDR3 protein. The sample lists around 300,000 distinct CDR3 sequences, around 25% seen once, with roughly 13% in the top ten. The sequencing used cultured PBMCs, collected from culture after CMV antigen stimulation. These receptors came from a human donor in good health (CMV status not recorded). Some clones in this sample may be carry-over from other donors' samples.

This CDR3 reads CASSQDSRGSEAFF. CDR3 nucleotide sequence: TGCGCCAGCAGCCAAGATAGCAGGGGGTCTGAAGCTTTCTTT. The gene calls are TRBV4-3 and TRBJ1-1; the match to TRBD1 covers 7 bases. V lost 0 bases and J lost 6; bases outside the gene matches: 4. CDR3 length: 14 residues. The germline CDR1 and CDR2 sequences are LGHNA and YSLEER.

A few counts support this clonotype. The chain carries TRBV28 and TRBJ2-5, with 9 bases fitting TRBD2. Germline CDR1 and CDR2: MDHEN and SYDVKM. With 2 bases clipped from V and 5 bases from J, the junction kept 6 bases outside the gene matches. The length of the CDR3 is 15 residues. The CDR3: CASSLAGGPAETQYF. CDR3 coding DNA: TGTGCCAGCAGTTTAGCGGGAGGGCCGGCGGAGACCCAGTACTTC.

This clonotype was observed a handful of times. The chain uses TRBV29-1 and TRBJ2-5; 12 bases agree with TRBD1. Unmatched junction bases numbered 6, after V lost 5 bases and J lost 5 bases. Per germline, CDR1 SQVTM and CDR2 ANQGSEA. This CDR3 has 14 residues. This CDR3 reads CSVSGTGGEETQYF. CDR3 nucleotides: TGCAGCGTTTCCGGGACAGGGGGCGAGGAGACCCAGTACTTC.

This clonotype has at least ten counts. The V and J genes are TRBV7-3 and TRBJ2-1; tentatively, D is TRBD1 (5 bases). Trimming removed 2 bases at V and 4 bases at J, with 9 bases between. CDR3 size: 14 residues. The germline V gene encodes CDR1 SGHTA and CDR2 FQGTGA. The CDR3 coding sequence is TGTGCCAGCAGCTTAGGGGCTGGATACAATGAGCAGTTCTTC. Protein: CASSLGAGYNEQFF.

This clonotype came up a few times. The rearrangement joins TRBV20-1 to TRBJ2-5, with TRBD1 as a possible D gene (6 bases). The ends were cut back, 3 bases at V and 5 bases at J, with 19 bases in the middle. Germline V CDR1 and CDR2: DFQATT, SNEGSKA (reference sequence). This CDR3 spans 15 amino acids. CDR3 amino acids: CSASVSQGRGETQYF. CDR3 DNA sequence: TGCAGTGCTAGTGTTTCGCAGGGGCGCGGGGAGACCCAGTACTTC.

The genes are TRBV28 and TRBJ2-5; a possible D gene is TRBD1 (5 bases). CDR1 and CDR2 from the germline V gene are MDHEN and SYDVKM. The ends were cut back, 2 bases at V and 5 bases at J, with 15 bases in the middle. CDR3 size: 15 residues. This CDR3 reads CASSLGSGQSETQYF. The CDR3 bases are TGTGCCAGCAGTTTAGGTTCAGGGCAGTCGGAGACCCAGTACTTC.

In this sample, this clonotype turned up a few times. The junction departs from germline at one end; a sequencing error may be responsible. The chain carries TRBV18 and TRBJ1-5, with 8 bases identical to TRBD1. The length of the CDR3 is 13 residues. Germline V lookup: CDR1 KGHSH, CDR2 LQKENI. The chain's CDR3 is CASAPGQESSQHF. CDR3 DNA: TGTGCCAGCGCACCGGGACAGGAAAGTTCCCAGCATTTT.

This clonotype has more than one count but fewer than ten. In DNA, the CDR3 is TGTGCCAGCAGCTTATCCGGGAGGTTGAGCGAGCAGTACGTC. Translating gives CASSLSGRLSEQYV. V usage is TRBV7-9 and J usage is TRBJ2-7; 7 nucleotides line up with TRBD2. The CDR3 runs to 14 residues. Losses at the gene ends were 2 bases for V and 6 bases for J; bases not matched to a gene: 7. Germline V gives CDR1 SEHNR, CDR2 FQNEAQ (reference sequence).

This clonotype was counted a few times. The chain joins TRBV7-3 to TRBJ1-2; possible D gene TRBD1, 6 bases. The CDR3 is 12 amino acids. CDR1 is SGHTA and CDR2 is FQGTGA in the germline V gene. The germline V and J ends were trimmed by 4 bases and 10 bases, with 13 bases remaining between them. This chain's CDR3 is CASSSGQSLYTF. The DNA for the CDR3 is TGTGCCAGCAGCTCCGGACAGTCTCTCTACACCTTC.

CDR3 loop: CASSQELGGSPLHF. The CDR3 DNA reads as TGCGCCAGCAGCCAAGAATTGGGAGGTTCACCCCTCCACTTT. V is TRBV4-3 and J is TRBJ1-6; D is uncertain. Germline CDR1 LGHNA, CDR2 YSLEER. The V end lost 0 bases, the J end lost 9 bases, and 9 bases lay between the germline ends. There are 14 residues in the CDR3.

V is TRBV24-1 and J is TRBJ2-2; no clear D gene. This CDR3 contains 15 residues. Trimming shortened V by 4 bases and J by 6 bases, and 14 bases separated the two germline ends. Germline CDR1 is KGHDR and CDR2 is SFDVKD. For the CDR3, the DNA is TGTGCCACCAGTGAACCCGCTGCAGGTGCCGGGGAGCTGTTTTTT. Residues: CATSEPAAGAGELFF.

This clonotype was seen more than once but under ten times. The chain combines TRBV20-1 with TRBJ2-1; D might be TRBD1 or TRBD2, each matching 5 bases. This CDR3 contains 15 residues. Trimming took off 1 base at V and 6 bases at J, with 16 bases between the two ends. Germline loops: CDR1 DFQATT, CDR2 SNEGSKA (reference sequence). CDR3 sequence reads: CSARVGASTGNEQFF. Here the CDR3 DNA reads TGCAGTGCTAGAGTCGGGGCCTCCACCGGCAATGAGCAGTTCTTC.

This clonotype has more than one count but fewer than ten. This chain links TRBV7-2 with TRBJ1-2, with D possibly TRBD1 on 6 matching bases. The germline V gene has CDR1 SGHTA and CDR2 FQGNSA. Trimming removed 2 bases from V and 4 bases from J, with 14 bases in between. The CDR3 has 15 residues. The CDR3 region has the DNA TGTGCCAGCAGCTTATCTGGGGGCGACCCCTATGGCTACACCTTC. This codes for CASSLSGGDPYGYTF.

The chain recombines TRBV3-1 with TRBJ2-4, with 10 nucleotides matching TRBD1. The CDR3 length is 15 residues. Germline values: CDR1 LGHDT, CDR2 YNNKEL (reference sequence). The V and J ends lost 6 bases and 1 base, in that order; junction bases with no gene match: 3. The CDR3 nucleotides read TGTGCCAGCAGACCGGGACAGGGGGCCAAAAACATTCAGTACTTC. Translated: CASRPGQGAKNIQYF.

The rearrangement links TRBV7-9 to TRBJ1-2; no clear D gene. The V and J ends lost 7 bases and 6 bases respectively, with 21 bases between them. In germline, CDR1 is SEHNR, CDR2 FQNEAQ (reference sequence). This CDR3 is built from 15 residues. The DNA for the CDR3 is TGTGCCAGCACCGCCCTGAATAACGGCTGGGATGGCTACACCTTC. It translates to CASTALNNGWDGYTF.

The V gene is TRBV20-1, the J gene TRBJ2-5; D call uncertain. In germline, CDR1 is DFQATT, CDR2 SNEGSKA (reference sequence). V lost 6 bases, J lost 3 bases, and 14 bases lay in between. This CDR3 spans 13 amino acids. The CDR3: CSAVLTTKETQYF. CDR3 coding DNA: TGCAGTGCAGTGCTCACAACCAAAGAGACCCAGTACTTC.

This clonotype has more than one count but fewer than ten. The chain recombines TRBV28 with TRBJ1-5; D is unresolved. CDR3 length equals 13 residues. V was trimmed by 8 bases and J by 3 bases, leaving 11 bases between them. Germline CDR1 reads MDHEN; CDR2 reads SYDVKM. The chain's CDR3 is CASREGVNQPQHF. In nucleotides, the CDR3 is TGTGCCAGCCGTGAGGGAGTCAATCAGCCCCAGCATTTT.

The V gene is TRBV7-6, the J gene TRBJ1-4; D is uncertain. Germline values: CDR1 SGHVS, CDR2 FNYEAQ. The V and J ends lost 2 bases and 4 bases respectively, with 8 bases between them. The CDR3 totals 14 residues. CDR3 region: CASSLWQHNEKLFF. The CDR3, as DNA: TGTGCCAGCAGCTTATGGCAGCATAATGAAAAACTGTTTTTT. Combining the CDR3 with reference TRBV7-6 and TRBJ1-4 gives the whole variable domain GAGVSQSPRYKVTKRGQDVALRCDPISGHVSLYWYRQALGQGPEFLTYFNYEAQQDKSGLPNDRFSAERPEGSISTLTIQRTEQRDSAMYRCASSLWQHNEKLFFGSGTQLSVL.

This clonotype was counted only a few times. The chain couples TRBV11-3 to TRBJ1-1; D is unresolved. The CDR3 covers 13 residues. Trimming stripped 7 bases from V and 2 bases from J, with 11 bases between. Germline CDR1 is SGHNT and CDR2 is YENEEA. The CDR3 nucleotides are TGTGCCAGCACCCTGGGCCTAAACACTGAAGCTTTCTTT. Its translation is CASTLGLNTEAFF.

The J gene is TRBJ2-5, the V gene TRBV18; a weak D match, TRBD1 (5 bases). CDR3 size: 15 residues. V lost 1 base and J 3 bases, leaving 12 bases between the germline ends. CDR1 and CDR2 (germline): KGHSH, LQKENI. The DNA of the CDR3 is TGTGCCAGCTCACCACGGGCAGGGCGCGAAGAGACCCAGTACTTC. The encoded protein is CASSPRAGREETQYF.

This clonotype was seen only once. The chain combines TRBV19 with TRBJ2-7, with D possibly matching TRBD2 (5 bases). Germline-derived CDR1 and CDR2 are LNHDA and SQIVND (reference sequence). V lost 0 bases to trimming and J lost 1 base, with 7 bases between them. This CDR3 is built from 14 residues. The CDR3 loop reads CASSIDPGSYEQYF. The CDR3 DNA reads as TGTGCCAGTAGTATAGACCCGGGATCCTACGAGCAGTACTTC.

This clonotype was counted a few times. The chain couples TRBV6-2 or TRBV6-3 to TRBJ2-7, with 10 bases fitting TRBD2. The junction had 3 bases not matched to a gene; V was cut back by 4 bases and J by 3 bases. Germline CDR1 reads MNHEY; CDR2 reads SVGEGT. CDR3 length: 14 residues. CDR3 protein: CASSWGLALYEQYF. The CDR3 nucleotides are TGTGCCAGCAGTTGGGGACTAGCGCTCTACGAGCAGTACTTC.

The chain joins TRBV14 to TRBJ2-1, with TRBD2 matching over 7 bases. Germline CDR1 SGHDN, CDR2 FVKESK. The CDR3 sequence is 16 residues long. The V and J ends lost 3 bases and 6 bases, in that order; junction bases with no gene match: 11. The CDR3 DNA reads TGTGCCAGCAGCCATTTTACTCGGGAGGCGGGCAATGAGCAGTTCTTC. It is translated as CASSHFTREAGNEQFF.

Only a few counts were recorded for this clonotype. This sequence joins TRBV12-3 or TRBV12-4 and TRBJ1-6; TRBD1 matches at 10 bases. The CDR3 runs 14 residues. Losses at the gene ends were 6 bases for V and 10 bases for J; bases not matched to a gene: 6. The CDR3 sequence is CASSHGQGVSPLHF. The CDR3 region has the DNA TGTGCCAGCAGCCATGGACAGGGGGTGTCACCCCTCCACTTT.